What follows describes a single T cell receptor (beta chain). The source of the sample is a study of blood T cell repertoires in COVID-19. On the study more broadly: Donors in Cohort 3 counted as recovered after two negative PCRs, clearance, or symptom resolution. Sources were T cells, B-cell-depleted T cells, or PBMCs; the material itself was cDNA or gDNA.

Clinical history as reported by participants underpinned cohort assignment. The assay was immunoSEQ multiplex PCR, and TCRdb's table has in-frame clones only and misses some. The sample lists roughly 210,000 clones; around 87% were seen once. CDR1 and CDR2 (germline): SEHNR, FQNEAQ (reference sequence). J lost 2 bases, V lost 3 bases, and 2 bases had no gene match. The CDR3 sequence is 14 residues long. The rearrangement joins TRBV7-9 to TRBJ1-2, with 8 nucleotides matching TRBD1. Source material: PBMCs or T cells enriched from blood (not recorded which). This sequence was found in a man younger than 45 in a cohort exposed to, infected with or recovered from COVID-19 (not recorded which). CDR3 residues: CASSFGDRNYGYTF. CDR3 sequence (DNA): TGTGCCAGCAGCTTTGGGGACAGGAACTATGGCTACACCTTC.